The clone carrying this T cell receptor beta chain was detected only once. These data come from a study of Graves' ophthalmopathy and Graves' hyperthyroidism. From RNA, the CDR3 regions of TCR beta chains were amplified and sequenced. After a first-round RT-PCR with HTBI primers, a second-round multiplex PCR was run. TCRdb fed the multiplex PCR reads into MiXCR, producing one record per CDR3 protein. The sample comprises over a million distinct CDR3 sequences, roughly two fifths of which are singletons, and around 10% rests with the top ten. Germline-derived CDR1 and CDR2 are SNHLY and FYNNEI. V lost 4 bases to trimming and J lost 7 bases, with 11 bases between them. This CDR3 is 14 amino acids long.

This clonotype originated in an adult man with Graves' hyperthyroidism. Sequenced: peripheral blood or thyroid tissue (not recorded which). V gene TRBV2 combines with J gene TRBJ1-6; D unresolved. This chain's CDR3 is CASSGSVLNSPLHF. The CDR3 DNA reads TGTGCCAGCAGTGGATCAGTCCTGAATTCACCCCTCCACTTT. Based on the CDR3 plus reference TRBV2 and TRBJ1-6, the full variable domain is EPEVTQTPSHQVTQMGQEVILRCVPISNHLYFYWYRQILGQKVEFLVSFYNNEISEKSEIFDDQFSVERPDGSNFTLKIRSTKLEDSAMYFCASSGSVLNSPLHFGNGTRLTVT.